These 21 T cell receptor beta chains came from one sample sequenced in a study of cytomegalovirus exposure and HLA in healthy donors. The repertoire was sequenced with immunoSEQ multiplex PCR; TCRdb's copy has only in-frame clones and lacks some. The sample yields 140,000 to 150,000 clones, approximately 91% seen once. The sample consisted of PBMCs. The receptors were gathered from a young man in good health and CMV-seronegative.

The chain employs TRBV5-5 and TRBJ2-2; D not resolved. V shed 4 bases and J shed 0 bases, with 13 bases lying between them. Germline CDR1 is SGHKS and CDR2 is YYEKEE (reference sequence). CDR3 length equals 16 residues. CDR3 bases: TGTGCCAGCAGCAATCCAGCGACCCCGAACACCGGGGAGCTGTTTTTT. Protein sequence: CASSNPATPNTGELFF.

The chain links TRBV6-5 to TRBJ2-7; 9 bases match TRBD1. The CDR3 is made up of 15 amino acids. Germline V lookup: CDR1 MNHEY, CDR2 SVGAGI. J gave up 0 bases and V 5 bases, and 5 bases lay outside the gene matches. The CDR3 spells CASSAGTGSSYEQYV. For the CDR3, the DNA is TGTGCCAGCAGTGCCGGGACAGGGAGCTCCTACGAGCAGTACGTC.

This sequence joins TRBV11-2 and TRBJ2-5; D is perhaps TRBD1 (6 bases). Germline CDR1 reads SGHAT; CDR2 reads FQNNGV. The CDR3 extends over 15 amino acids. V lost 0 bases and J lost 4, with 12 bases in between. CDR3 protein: CASSLDQSRGETQYF. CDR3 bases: TGTGCCAGCAGCTTAGATCAGTCCAGGGGAGAGACCCAGTACTTC.

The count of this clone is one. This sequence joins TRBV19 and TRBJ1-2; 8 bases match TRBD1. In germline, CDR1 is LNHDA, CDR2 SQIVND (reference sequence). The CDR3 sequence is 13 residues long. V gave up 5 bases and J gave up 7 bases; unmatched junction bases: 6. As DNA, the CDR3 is TGTGCCAGTAGTGCGGACAGGGTGGGTGGCTACACCTTC. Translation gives CASSADRVGGYTF.

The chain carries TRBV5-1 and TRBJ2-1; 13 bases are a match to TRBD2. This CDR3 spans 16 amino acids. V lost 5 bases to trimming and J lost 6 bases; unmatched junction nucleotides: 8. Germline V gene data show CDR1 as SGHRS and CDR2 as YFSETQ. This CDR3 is CASSLRTSGSVNEQFF. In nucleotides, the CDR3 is TGCGCCAGCAGTCTGCGGACTAGCGGGAGTGTCAATGAGCAGTTCTTC.

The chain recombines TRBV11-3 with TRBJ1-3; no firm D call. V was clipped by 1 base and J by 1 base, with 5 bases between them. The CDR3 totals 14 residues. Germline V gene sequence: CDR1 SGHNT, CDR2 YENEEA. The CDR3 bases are TGTGCCAGCAGCTTAGGCCAGTCTGGAAACACCATATATTTT. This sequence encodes CASSLGQSGNTIYF.

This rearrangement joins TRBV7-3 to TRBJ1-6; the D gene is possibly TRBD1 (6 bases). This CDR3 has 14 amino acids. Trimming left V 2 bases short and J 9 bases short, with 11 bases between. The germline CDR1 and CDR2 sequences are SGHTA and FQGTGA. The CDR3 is CASSLHREGSPLHF. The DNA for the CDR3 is TGTGCCAGCAGCTTACACAGGGAAGGTTCACCCCTCCACTTT.

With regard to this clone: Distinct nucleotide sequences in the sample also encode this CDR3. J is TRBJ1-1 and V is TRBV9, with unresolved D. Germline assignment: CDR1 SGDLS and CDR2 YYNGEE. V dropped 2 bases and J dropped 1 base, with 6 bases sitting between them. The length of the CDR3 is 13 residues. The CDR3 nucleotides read TGTGCCAGCAGCGTGTCCGGGAACACTGAAGCTTTCTTT. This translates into CASSVSGNTEAFF.

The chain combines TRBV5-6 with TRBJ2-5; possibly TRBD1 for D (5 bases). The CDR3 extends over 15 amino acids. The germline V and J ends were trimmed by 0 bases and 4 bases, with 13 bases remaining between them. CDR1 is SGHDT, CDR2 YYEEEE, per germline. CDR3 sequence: CASSLAGQGRETQYF. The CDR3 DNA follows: TGTGCCAGCAGCTTGGCCGGGCAGGGCCGAGAGACCCAGTACTTC.

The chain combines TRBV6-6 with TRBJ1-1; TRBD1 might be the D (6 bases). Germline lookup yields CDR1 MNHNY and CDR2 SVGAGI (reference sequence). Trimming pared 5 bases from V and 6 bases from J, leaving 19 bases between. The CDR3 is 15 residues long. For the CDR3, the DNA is TGTGCCAGCAGTCACACTCCACCACAGGGAGCTGAAGCTTTCTTT. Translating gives CASSHTPPQGAEAFF.

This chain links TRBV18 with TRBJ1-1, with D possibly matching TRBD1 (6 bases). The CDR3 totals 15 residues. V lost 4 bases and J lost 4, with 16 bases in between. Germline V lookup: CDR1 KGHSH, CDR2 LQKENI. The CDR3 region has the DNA TGTGCCAGCTCACGAGACTACAGGGTCCTCACTGAAGCTTTCTTT. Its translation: CASSRDYRVLTEAFF.

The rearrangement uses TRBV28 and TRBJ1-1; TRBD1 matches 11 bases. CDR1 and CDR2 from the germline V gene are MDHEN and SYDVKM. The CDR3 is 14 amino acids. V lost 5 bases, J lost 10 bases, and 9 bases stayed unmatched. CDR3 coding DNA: TGTGCCAGCAGTGTCGGGACAGGGGGTTTAATAGCTTTCTTT. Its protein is CASSVGTGGLIAFF.

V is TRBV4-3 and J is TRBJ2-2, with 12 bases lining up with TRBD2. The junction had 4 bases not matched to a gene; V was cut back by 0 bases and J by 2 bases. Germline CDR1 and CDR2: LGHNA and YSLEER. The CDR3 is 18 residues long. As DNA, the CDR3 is TGCGCCAGCAGCCAAGAACTACTAGCGGGAGGAAACACCGGGGAGCTGTTTTTT. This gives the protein CASSQELLAGGNTGELFF.

The CDR3 region is CASSPSLAGPRTGELFF. The CDR3 nucleotides are TGTGCCAGCTCACCCTCCCTAGCGGGCCCCCGGACCGGGGAGCTGTTTTTT. The V call is TRBV18, the J call TRBJ2-2; 8 nucleotides match TRBD2. CDR3 size: 17 residues. Germline lookup yields CDR1 KGHSH and CDR2 LQKENI. The V gene end was trimmed by 3 bases and the J gene end by 5 bases; junction bases not matched to a gene: 11.

In DNA form, the CDR3 reads TGTGCCAGTAGTACTTCACTAATAGATACGCAGTATTTT. Translated: CASSTSLIDTQYF. This chain connects TRBV19 to TRBJ2-3; unclear D gene. The CDR3 runs 13 residues. Germline V CDR1 and CDR2: LNHDA, SQIVND (reference sequence). The V gene lost 4 bases and the J gene lost 5 bases, with 10 bases spanning the gap.

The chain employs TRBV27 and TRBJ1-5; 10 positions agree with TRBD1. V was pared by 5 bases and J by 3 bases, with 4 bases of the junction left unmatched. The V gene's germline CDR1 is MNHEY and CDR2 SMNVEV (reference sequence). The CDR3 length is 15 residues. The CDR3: CASSVGTGANQPQHF. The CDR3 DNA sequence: TGTGCCAGCAGTGTTGGGACAGGGGCCAATCAGCCCCAGCATTTT.

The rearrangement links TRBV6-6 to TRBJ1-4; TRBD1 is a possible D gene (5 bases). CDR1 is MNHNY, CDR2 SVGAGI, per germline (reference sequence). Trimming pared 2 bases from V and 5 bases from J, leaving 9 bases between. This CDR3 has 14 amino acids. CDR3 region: CASSYRPGNEKLFF. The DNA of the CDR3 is TGTGCCAGCAGTTACCGACCAGGGAATGAAAAACTGTTTTTT.

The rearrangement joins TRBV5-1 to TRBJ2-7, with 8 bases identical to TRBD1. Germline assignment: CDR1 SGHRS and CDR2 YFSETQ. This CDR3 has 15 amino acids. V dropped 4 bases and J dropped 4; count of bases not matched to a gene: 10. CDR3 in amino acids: CASSPRTGRGYEQYF. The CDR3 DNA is TGCGCCAGCAGCCCCAGGACAGGGCGAGGTTACGAGCAGTACTTC. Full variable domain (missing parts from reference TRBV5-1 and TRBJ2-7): KAGVTQTPRYLIKTRGQQVTLSCSPISGHRSVSWYQQTPGQGLQFLFEYFSETQRNKGNFPGRFSGRQFSNSRSEMNVSTLELGDSALYLCASSPRTGRGYEQYFGPGTRLTVT.

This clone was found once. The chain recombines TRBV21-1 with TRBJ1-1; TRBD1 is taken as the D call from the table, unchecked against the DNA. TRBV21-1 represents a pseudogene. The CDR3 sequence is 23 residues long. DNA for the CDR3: TGTGCCAGCAACCCGTGGGGGTGGGGGCCACAAGCCAACCGTGGGGGCCACAAGGCTGAAGCTTTCTTT. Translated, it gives CASNPWGWGPQANRGGHKAEAFF.

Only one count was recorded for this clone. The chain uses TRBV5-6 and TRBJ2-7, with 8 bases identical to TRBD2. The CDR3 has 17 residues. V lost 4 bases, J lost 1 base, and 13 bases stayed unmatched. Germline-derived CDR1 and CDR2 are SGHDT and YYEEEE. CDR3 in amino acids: CASSLSTAGVGSYEQYV. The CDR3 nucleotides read TGTGCCAGCAGCCTATCTACAGCGGGAGTAGGGTCCTACGAGCAGTACGTC.

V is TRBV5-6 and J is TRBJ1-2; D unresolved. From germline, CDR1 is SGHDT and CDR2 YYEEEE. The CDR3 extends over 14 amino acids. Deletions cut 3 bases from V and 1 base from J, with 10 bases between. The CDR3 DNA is TGTGCCAGCAGCTCCCCCCCGAGTAACTATGGCTACACCTTC. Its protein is CASSSPPSNYGYTF.